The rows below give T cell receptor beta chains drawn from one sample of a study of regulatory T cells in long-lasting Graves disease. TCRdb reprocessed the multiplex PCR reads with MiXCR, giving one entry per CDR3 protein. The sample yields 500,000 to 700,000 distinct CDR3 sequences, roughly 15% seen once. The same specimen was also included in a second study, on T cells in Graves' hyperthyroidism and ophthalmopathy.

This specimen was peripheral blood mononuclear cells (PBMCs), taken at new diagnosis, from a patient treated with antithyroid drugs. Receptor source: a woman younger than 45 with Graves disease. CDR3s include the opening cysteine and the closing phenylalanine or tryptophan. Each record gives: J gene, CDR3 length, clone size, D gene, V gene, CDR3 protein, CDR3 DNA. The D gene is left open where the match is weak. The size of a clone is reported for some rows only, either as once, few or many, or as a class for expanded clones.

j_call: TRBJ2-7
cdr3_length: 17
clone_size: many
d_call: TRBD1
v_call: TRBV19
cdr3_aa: CASSTNGLDRDLNEQYF
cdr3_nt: TGTGCCAGTAGTACCAATGGGTTGGACAGGGATTTGAACGAGCAGTACTTC

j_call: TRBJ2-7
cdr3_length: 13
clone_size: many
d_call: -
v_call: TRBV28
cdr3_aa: CASPNPQGSEQYF
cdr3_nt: TGTGCCAGCCCGAATCCGCAGGGATCCGAGCAGTACTTC

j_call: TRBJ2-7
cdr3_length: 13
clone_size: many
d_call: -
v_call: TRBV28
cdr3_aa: CASNMIGNYEQYF
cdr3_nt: TGTGCCAGCAACATGATTGGAAACTACGAGCAGTACTTC

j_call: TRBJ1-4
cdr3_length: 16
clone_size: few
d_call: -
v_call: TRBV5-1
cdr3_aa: CASSQRGAQANEKLFF
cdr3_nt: TGCGCCAGCAGCCAACGCGGGGCCCAGGCCAATGAAAAACTGTTTTTT

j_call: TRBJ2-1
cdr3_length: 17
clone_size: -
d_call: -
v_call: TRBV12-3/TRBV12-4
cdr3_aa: CASSSGGSGFPLGEQFF
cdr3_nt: TGTGCCAGCAGTTCGGGTGGGAGCGGGTTCCCTTTGGGGGAGCAGTTCTTC

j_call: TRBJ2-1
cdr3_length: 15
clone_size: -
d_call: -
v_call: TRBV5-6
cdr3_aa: CASSSLGLNDNEQFF
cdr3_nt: TGTGCCAGCAGTTCTCTTGGATTGAATGACAATGAGCAGTTCTTC

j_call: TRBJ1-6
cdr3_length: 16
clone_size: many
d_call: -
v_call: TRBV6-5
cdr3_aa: CASSLVIQGAGDPIHF
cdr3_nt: TGTGCCAGCAGTTTGGTAATACAGGGCGCGGGTGATCCAATCCACTTT

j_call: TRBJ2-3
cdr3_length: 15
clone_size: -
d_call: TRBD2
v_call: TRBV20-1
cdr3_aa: CSAPDLAGFRDTQYF
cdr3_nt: TGCAGTGCTCCCGATCTAGCGGGTTTCAGGGATACGCAGTATTTT

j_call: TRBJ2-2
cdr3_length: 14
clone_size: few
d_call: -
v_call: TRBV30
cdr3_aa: CAWSVIPGPGELFF
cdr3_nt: TGTGCCTGGAGTGTCATCCCGGGTCCCGGGGAGCTGTTTTTT

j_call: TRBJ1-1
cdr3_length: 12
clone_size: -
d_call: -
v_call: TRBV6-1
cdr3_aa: CASGLTSTEAFF
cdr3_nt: TGTGCCAGCGGACTAACTAGCACTGAAGCTTTCTTT

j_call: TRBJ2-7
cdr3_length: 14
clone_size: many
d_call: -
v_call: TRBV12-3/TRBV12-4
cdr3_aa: CASSLGGGEYEQYF
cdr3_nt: TGTGCCAGCAGTTTGGGAGGAGGGGAATACGAGCAGTACTTC